This T cell receptor beta chain emerged from a study of blood T cell dynamics during melanoma immunotherapy (TCRdb year 2020). Notes on the research overall: Patients had metastatic melanoma and received first-line pembrolizumab or nivolumab plus ipilimumab as standard of care in the United Kingdom. The training cohort consisted of consecutive patients, while an additional independent group of patients from the same centre was pooled to form an external validation set. To find early correlates of response, the study profiled the peripheral T cell receptor repertoires of patients with metastatic melanoma both before and after one cycle of checkpoint inhibitor therapy. Paper-wide results and their limitations: Whether the T cell clones driving repertoire changes were melanoma-specific or reflected general immune activation could not be determined in the study. Unlike progressors, patients who went on to achieve disease control showed a bifurcated reorganization of the PBMC repertoire at W3, with either increased clonality or increased diversity. The relatively small sample size was acknowledged as a potential limitation on generalization of the results.

For every bulk PBMC sample, a fixed 350 ng of DNA was loaded. TCR beta CDR3 sequences were amplified from genomic DNA with the immunoSEQ TCRb Assay kit following manufacturer instructions. The KAPA Library Quantification Kit for Illumina platforms was used to quantify the pooled libraries by qPCR. Pooled libraries were sequenced on an Illumina NextSeq 500, clustered at roughly 0.55-1.2 pM. The authors' analysis ran thus. Analysis of the TCR data relied on immunoSEQ ANALYZER and the R LymphoSeq package. A rearrangement efficiency score was calculated as productive divided by the sum of productive and non-productive CDR3 sequences. Clonality was assessed using the Gini coefficient and diversity using the Renyi index at alpha=1, with pairwise comparisons between timepoints within each patient. Clonal relatedness, based on an edit distance of 3, and repertoire similarity, based on the Bhattacharyya coefficient, were both computed in LymphoSeq. To classify response, a linear discriminant analysis based on week-3 changes in clonality and diversity was built with the R MASS and caret packages. As stored in TCRdb, this immuneACCESS dataset retains in-frame rearrangements with V and J assigned. A fraction of the clones does not appear; measured against another copy, unresolved V genes explain less than half of the discrepancy, and the remainder lacks a known reason. V, J and clone size are taken as reported in that table, and D and trimming were inferred from the DNA itself. The sample table contains thousands of clones; only one count was recorded for 80% to 85% of them. The ten largest clonotypes hold 15% to 20% of the sample.

Trimming takes 5 bases from V and 0 bases from J, and the germline ends sit 23 bases apart. Its CDR3 holds 20 amino acids, cysteine through phenylalanine. Here the CDR3 DNA is all that survives: 60 bases in frame from base 1. The germline V gene encodes CDR1 MNHEY and CDR2 SMNVEV (reference sequence). To note about this clone: The antigen this receptor binds is unknown. Base-call qualities are not available, and no considerably larger clone is one nucleotide away.

The time point tag for this specimen amounts to: pre-treatment baseline. Blood samples were taken before treatment (T0) and at week 3 (W3), following the first cycle of checkpoint blockade. Except for a couple of patients with rapid clinical progression, response was assessed 12 weeks after the first infusion by RECIST 1.1; disease control meant complete response, partial response or stable disease. Patients with prior systemic cancer treatment, concomitant immunosuppressant therapy or synchronous other active malignancies were excluded. To track both circulating cells and T cell turnover, TCR beta was sequenced from bulk PBMC as well as from plasma cell-free DNA. Lymphoprep and SepMate tubes were used to isolate PBMC from blood, and red cell lysis was then performed. QIAamp DNA Blood Mini kits were used to extract DNA from PBMC and sorted T cell subsets.

The sequence was obtained from a human donor with melanoma. The sample consisted of blood, taken from a patient treated with checkpoint blockade. The V and J genes are TRBV27 and TRBJ2-6; possibly the D gene is TRBD2, per 5 matching bases. In nucleotide form, the sequence is TGTGCCAGCAGTCCCTTACAGAGGTGGGGAGACGGCTCTGGGGCCAACGTCCTGACTTTC. This gives the protein CASSPLQRWGDGSGANVLTF.